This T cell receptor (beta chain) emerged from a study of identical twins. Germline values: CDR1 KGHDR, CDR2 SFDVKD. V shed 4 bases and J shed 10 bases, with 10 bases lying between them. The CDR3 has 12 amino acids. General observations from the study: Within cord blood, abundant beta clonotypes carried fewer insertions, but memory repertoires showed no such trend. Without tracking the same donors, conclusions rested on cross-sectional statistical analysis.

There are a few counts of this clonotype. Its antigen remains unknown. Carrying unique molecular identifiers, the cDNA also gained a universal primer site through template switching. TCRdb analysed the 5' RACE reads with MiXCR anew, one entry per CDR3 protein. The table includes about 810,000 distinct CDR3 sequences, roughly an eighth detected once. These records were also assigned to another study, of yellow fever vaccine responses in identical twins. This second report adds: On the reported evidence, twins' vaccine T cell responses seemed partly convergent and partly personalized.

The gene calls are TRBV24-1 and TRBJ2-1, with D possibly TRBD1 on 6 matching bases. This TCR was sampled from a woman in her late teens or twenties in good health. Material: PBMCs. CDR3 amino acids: CATSDTTGEQFF. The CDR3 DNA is TGTGCCACCAGTGACACAACAGGGGAGCAGTTCTTC.